A selection of T cell receptor beta chains follows, all from one sample in a study of blood T cells in healthy people across ages. One entry per CDR3 protein results from TCRdb running MiXCR on the 5' RACE reads. The sample has hundreds of thousands of distinct CDR3 sequences, about 53% seen once. The sequencing input was blood. These receptors came from a man in his fifties or sixties in good health. Each CDR3 is given with its conserved first and last residue. D genes are given only for firm matches. Size values are once, few and many counts, or a class for expanded clones, and some rows have none.

d_call	clone_size	j_call	v_call	cdr3_nt	cdr3_aa
TRBD2	NA	TRBJ2-5	TRBV5-1	TGCGCCAGCAGCGACACCGGGACTAGCGGGGGTCGGGAGCAGTACTTC	CASSDTGTSGGREQYF
TRBD1	NA	TRBJ2-7	TRBV9	TGTGCCAGCCCGGATTCTACAGGGGGCGCGTGGTACGAGCAGTACTTC	CASPDSTGGAWYEQYF
TRBD2	once	TRBJ2-1	TRBV5-6	TGTGCCAGCAGCTTTGTTTTAGCGGGGAACAATGAGCAGTTCTTC	CASSFVLAGNNEQFF
NA	NA	TRBJ2-3	TRBV5-1	TGCGCCAGCAGTACCACAGGGTATGGCACAGATACGCAGTATTTT	CASSTTGYGTDTQYF
TRBD2	NA	TRBJ2-5	TRBV20-1	TGCAGTGCTAGAGAAGGGAGAGCGGGGCAAGAGACCCAGTACTTC	CSAREGRAGQETQYF
NA	NA	TRBJ1-1	TRBV21-1	TGTGCCAGCAGCAACCGACAGGGGGGCGCTTTCTTT	CASSNRQGGAFF
NA	NA	TRBJ2-7	TRBV7-9	TGTGCCAGCAGCCCTACAGGAGGCATGGACCACGAGCAGTACTTC	CASSPTGGMDHEQYF
TRBD2	NA	TRBJ2-5	TRBV7-2	TGTGCCAGCAGCTTAAGAGGACTAGCGGGGGAGGGGGAGACCCAGTACTTC	CASSLRGLAGEGETQYF
NA	few	TRBJ2-7	TRBV7-2	TGTGCCAGCAGACAGGGTTCGGCAGGAGCCTACGAGCAGTACTTC	CASRQGSAGAYEQYF
NA	NA	TRBJ2-7	TRBV4-3	TGCGCCAGCAGCCAAGGGGCAGGTAGAGGCGAGCAGTACTTC	CASSQGAGRGEQYF
NA	few	TRBJ2-7	TRBV20-1	TGCAGTGCTAGATCCCCAGGGGAGCAGTACTTC	CSARSPGEQYF
NA	NA	TRBJ1-5	TRBV11-2	TGTGCCAGCAGCTTAGATCGGGGACAGCCCCAGCATTTT	CASSLDRGQPQHF
NA	few	TRBJ2-2	TRBV10-1	TGCGCCAGCAGTGAGTTTGCAAGTCACACCGGGGAGCTGTTTTTT	CASSEFASHTGELFF
TRBD1	NA	TRBJ2-1	TRBV7-9	TGTGCCAGCAGCATCGGACAGGGTGCTTACCAGCAGTTCTTC	CASSIGQGAYQQFF
TRBD2	NA	TRBJ2-5	TRBV6-5	TGTGCCAGCAGTCTTCTAGCGGGGGGATCACAAGAGACCCAGTACTTC	CASSLLAGGSQETQYF
TRBD1	once	TRBJ2-7	TRBV20-1	TGCAGTGCTTGGGACAGGGGGAGCCCCTACGAGCAGTACTTC	CSAWDRGSPYEQYF
TRBD2	NA	TRBJ2-1	TRBV6-2/TRBV6-3	TGTGCCAGCAGTCGGACTAGCGGGGTAGTCAATGAGCAGTTCTTC	CASSRTSGVVNEQFF
TRBD2	few	TRBJ2-1	TRBV29-1	TGCACTGGGCGGGGGGTCTTCGACAATGAGCAGTTCTTC	CTGRGVFDNEQFF
NA	NA	TRBJ2-4	TRBV12-3/TRBV12-4	TGTGCCAGCAGTCCCGACTTGGCCGGGGACAAAAACATTCAGTACTTC	CASSPDLAGDKNIQYF
TRBD1	NA	TRBJ2-5	TRBV25-1	TGTGCCAGCAGTGAAGCAGGGGGCGGTTGGGAGACCCAGTACTTC	CASSEAGGGWETQYF
NA	few	TRBJ2-1	TRBV29-1	TGCAGCGCCGCCCCCTACAATGAGCAGTTCTTC	CSAAPYNEQFF
TRBD1	few	TRBJ2-3	TRBV5-1	TGCGCCAGCAACCCGACAGGGGGCTCAGATACGCAGTATTTT	CASNPTGGSDTQYF
TRBD2	NA	TRBJ2-1	TRBV4-2	TGTGCCAGCAGCCAAGAAGGGGGACTAGCGGGGGGGCGCTACAATGAGCAGTTCTTC	CASSQEGGLAGGRYNEQFF
TRBD1	many	TRBJ1-2	TRBV29-1	TGCAGCGTCGGGACCCCTGGGGCAGGGGGCGAATTCACCTTC	CSVGTPGAGGEFTF
TRBD2	NA	TRBJ2-5	TRBV6-2/TRBV6-3	TGTGCCAGCAGTTACCTAGCGGGGGGGCAGGGAGAGACCCAGTACTTC	CASSYLAGGQGETQYF
NA	many	TRBJ2-7	TRBV27	TGTGCCAGCAGTAACCAGACAGGCCCCTACGAGCAGTACTTC	CASSNQTGPYEQYF
NA	NA	TRBJ2-5	TRBV7-2	TGTGCCAGCAGTCGACCTTCAGGGACCCAGTACTTC	CASSRPSGTQYF
TRBD1	NA	TRBJ1-2	TRBV20-1	TGCAGTGCTAGAGATAGACAGGGCGTCTATGGCTACACCTTC	CSARDRQGVYGYTF
NA	few	TRBJ1-2	TRBV7-9	TGTGCCAGCAGCTTAGCCGGACAGTCCTTAGATCGGGGTGGCTACACCTTC	CASSLAGQSLDRGGYTF
NA	NA	TRBJ2-3	TRBV7-8	TGTGCCAGCAGACAGGGTATCACAGATACGCAGTATTTT	CASRQGITDTQYF
NA	few	TRBJ1-1	TRBV6-9	TGTGCCAGCAGTTATTGCCACATGCTGGGGGGGCCGGGTGAAGCTTTCTTT	CASSYCHMLGGPGEAFF
NA	few	TRBJ1-2	TRBV3-1	TGTGCCAGCAGCCAAGGTCTAGCCTCGGGCTACACCTTC	CASSQGLASGYTF
NA	NA	TRBJ2-7	TRBV10-3	TGTGCCATCAGTGACCCCGGAGGGGACTCTCCCTACGAGCAGTACTTC	CAISDPGGDSPYEQYF
NA	NA	TRBJ2-2	TRBV6-6	TGTGCCAGCTGTTACGACGATCACGGCACCGGGGAGCTGTTTTTT	CASCYDDHGTGELFF
TRBD2	NA	TRBJ2-1	TRBV6-5	TGTGCCAGCAGTTACTCGAACAGCTATGCTCGGACTAGCGCTCGCAATGAGCAGTTCTTC	CASSYSNSYARTSARNEQFF
NA	NA	TRBJ1-1	TRBV15	TGTGCCACCAGCAGAGATCGGAGTAGCGGGGAAAACACTGAAGCTTTCTTT	CATSRDRSSGENTEAFF
TRBD1	NA	TRBJ2-5	TRBV7-9	TGTGCCAGCAGCGCTTCGGGACAGTTCCAAGAGACCCAGTACTTC	CASSASGQFQETQYF
TRBD1	few	TRBJ2-7	TRBV6-2/TRBV6-3	TGTGCCAGCAGCCTAACAGGGGGTATCTACGAGCAGTACTTC	CASSLTGGIYEQYF
TRBD1	NA	TRBJ2-1	TRBV20-1	TGCAGTGCTAGGAATCCGGGACAGGGGATTCCTGAGCAGTTCTTC	CSARNPGQGIPEQFF
TRBD1	NA	TRBJ2-1	TRBV6-5	TGTGCCAGCAGACCGACAGGGTTCAATGAGCAGTTCTTC	CASRPTGFNEQFF
NA	NA	TRBJ1-6	TRBV7-6	TGTGCCAGCAGCCCCTTAGCAGGAAGCAATTCACCCCTCCACTTT	CASSPLAGSNSPLHF
NA	NA	TRBJ2-7	TRBV5-1	TGCGCCAGCAGCTTGGTTTCCAGGGGTTCTGCCGAGCAGTACTTC	CASSLVSRGSAEQYF
NA	NA	TRBJ1-1	TRBV12-3/TRBV12-4	TGTGCCAGCAGTGCAACAGGAGGCACTGAAGCTTTCTTT	CASSATGGTEAFF
NA	once	TRBJ1-2	TRBV9	TGTGCCAGCAGCGTAGGTGGTGGGAACACGGACCCCTATGGCTACACCTTC	CASSVGGGNTDPYGYTF
NA	NA	TRBJ2-4	TRBV6-5	TGTGCCAGCAGCCGACAGGCACTAGCCAAAAACATTCAGTACTTC	CASSRQALAKNIQYF
NA	NA	TRBJ2-1	TRBV29-1	TGCAGCGTTGAACCAGGGATTTCTAATGAGCAGTTCTTC	CSVEPGISNEQFF
TRBD1	NA	TRBJ2-1	TRBV14	TGTGCCAGCAGCCGGGGTGGGACAGGGTTCAATGAGCAGTTCTTC	CASSRGGTGFNEQFF
NA	few	TRBJ2-1	TRBV6-1	TGTGCCAGCAGTGAAGCTGGCCCCTACAATGAGCAGTTCTTC	CASSEAGPYNEQFF
NA	NA	TRBJ1-1	TRBV4-1	TGCGCCAGCAGCCCTTCCCCCAGTAGGGCGGACACTGAAGCTTTCTTT	CASSPSPSRADTEAFF
TRBD1	NA	TRBJ2-3	TRBV15	TGTGCCACCAGCAGATCCACAGGGGGCGGATGGGATACGCAGTATTTT	CATSRSTGGGWDTQYF